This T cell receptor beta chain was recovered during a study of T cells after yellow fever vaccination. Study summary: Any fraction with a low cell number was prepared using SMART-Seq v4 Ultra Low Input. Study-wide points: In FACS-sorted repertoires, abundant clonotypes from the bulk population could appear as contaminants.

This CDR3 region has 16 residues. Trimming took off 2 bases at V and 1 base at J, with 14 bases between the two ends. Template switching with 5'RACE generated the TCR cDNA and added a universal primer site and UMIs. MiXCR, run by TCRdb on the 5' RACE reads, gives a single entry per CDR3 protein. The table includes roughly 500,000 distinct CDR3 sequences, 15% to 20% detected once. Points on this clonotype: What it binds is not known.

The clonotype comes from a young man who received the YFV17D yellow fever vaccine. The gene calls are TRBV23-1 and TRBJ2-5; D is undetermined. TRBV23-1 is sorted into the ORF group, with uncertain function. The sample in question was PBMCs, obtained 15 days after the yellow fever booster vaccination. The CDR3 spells CASSQRDYCFQETQYF. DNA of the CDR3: TGCGCCAGCAGTCAACGTGATTACTGTTTCCAAGAGACCCAGTACTTC.